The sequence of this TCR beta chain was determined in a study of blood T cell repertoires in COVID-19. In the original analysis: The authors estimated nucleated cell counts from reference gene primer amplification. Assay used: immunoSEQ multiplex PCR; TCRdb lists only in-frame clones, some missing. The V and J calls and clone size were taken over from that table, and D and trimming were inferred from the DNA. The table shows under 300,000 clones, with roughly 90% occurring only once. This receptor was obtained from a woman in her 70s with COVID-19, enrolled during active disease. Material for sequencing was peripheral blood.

CDR3: CASSLEGSQGQPQHF. CDR3 coding DNA: TGCGCCAGCAGCTTGGAGGGGTCCCAGGGTCAGCCCCAGCATTTT. V gene TRBV5-1 combines with J gene TRBJ1-5; tentative D call: TRBD1 (5 bases). This CDR3 is 15 amino acids long. Germline CDR1 is SGHRS and CDR2 is YFSETQ. V lost 0 bases and J 6 bases, leaving 13 bases between the germline ends.